Presented here are 14 T cell receptor beta chains from one specimen sequenced in a study of response to subunit inactivated influenza vaccine (dated by TCRdb to 2016 to 2019). Library prep was done by RT-PCR. This sample was sequenced with an Illumina HiSeq 2500. The public sequencing data were trimmed at Q25 with fastp and processed into clonotypes with MiXCR by TCRdb, which kept only in-frame beta chains. Rows with a matching CDR3 protein are joined into one entry that keeps the most common DNA and genes. In this sample the table shows about 620,000 distinct CDR3 sequences, about 11% of which occur a single time. Together, the top ten hold about 10% of the sample. Source: PBMCs from blood, taken on the day of vaccination. The receptors come from a man aged 45-65 years who received an inactivated influenza vaccine. Donor details come from another sample of the same person, matched by shared clones.

This clonotype was seen more than once but under ten times. Written as DNA, the CDR3 is TGTGCCTTCACCCGAGACAGCCATAATGAAAAACTGTTTTTT. Translated: CAFTRDSHNEKLFF. The chain has TRBV30 and TRBJ1-4; D possibly corresponds to TRBD1 (5 bases). Per the germline V gene, CDR1 is GTSNPN and CDR2 is SVGIG (reference sequence). V lost 7 bases and J lost 4, with 16 bases in between. The CDR3 extends over 14 amino acids.

This sequence joins TRBV7-2 and TRBJ2-1; 8 nucleotides agree with TRBD2. This CDR3 has 15 residues. V dropped 4 bases and J dropped 2; count of bases not matched to a gene: 4. Germline V gives CDR1 SGHTA, CDR2 FQGNSA. The chain's CDR3 is CASSWGLGAYNEQFF. CDR3 DNA: TGTGCCAGCAGCTGGGGACTAGGTGCCTACAATGAGCAGTTCTTC.

This clonotype was seen a handful of times. The chain has TRBV9 and TRBJ2-2; 11 nucleotides agree with TRBD2. V gave up 2 bases and J gave up 4 bases; unmatched junction bases: 10. The CDR3 is 18 residues long. Looked up from germline, CDR1 is SGDLS and CDR2 is YYNGEE. DNA of the CDR3: TGTGCCAGCAGCGTGGGACTAGCGGATAGGATCGGCACCGGGGAGCTGTTTTTT. This encodes CASSVGLADRIGTGELFF. Full variable domain (outside the CDR3, taken from reference TRBV9 and TRBJ2-2): DSGVTQTPKHLITATGQRVTLRCSPRSGDLSVYWYQQSLDQGLQFLIQYYNGEERAKGNILERFSAQQFPDLHSELNLSSLELGDSALYFCASSVGLADRIGTGELFFGEGSRLTVL.

With respect to this clonotype: One junction end does not reproduce the germline sequence, and a read error may be involved. The rearrangement links TRBV11-2 to TRBJ2-7; perhaps TRBD1 as D (5 bases). Germline CDR1 reads SGHAT; CDR2 reads FQNNGV. The CDR3 consists of 13 residues. The CDR3 is CASSIDRRYEQYF. In DNA, the CDR3 is TGTGCCAGCAGCATAGACAGAAGATACGAGCAGTACTTC.

Only a few counts were recorded for this clonotype. The V gene is TRBV3-1, the J gene TRBJ2-2; the D is unclear. Deletions cut 0 bases from V and 2 bases from J, with 13 bases between. The CDR3 consists of 17 residues. CDR1 is LGHDT, CDR2 YNNKEL, per germline (reference sequence). This CDR3 is CASSQDPGGANTGELFF. The CDR3 region has the DNA TGTGCCAGCAGCCAAGATCCGGGCGGAGCCAACACCGGGGAGCTGTTTTTT.

This clonotype has only a few counts. The chain has TRBV18 and TRBJ2-7; TRBD1 or TRBD2 may be the D gene (5 bases each). The CDR3 is made up of 14 amino acids. Germline V gene lookup returns CDR1 KGHSH and CDR2 LQKENI. V was trimmed by 4 bases and J by 2 bases, leaving 12 bases between them. The CDR3 here is CASSHRDGAYEQYF. CDR3 in DNA: TGTGCCAGCTCACACCGGGACGGGGCCTACGAGCAGTACTTC.

The CDR3 DNA is TGCAGTGCTACGAAACCCGGGACAGGGTTGTACGAGCAGTACTTC. Its translation: CSATKPGTGLYEQYF. The chain recombines TRBV20-1 with TRBJ2-7; 9 bases line up with TRBD1. The CDR3 consists of 15 residues. The germline gives CDR1 DFQATT, CDR2 SNEGSKA (reference sequence). With V trimmed by 4 bases and J by 4 bases, 11 bases remained unmatched.

The chain carries TRBV30 and TRBJ1-5; 8 nucleotides agree with TRBD1. The CDR3 length is 13 residues. The trim removed 3 bases at V and 6 bases at J, leaving 4 bases unmatched. The germline gives CDR1 GTSNPN, CDR2 SVGIG (reference sequence). CDR3 protein: CAWSRTGLQPQHF. The CDR3 DNA follows: TGTGCCTGGAGCCGGACAGGGCTTCAGCCCCAGCATTTT.

In its sample, this clonotype was seen a few times. The rearrangement links TRBV18 to TRBJ1-1, with TRBD1 identical over 8 bases. Unmatched junction bases numbered 5, after V lost 3 bases and J lost 5 bases. The CDR3 runs to 14 residues. CDR1 is KGHSH and CDR2 is LQKENI in the germline V gene. The DNA of the CDR3 is TGTGCCAGCTCACCCGACAGGGGTTTGACTGAAGCTTTCTTT. This gives the protein CASSPDRGLTEAFF.

The chain carries TRBV7-2 and TRBJ2-7, with no clear D. V was trimmed by 5 bases and J by 3 bases, leaving 8 bases between them. Germline CDR1 is SGHTA and CDR2 is FQGNSA. The CDR3 extends over 12 amino acids. The CDR3 DNA is TGTGCCAGCAGCCCCCCCGACTACGAGCAGTACTTC. Encoded protein: CASSPPDYEQYF.

This clonotype has just a few counts. V is TRBV7-2 and J is TRBJ2-3, with unresolved D. In germline, CDR1 is SGHTA, CDR2 FQGNSA. V shed 1 base and J shed 2 bases, with 7 bases lying between them. This CDR3 has 14 residues. The CDR3 DNA reads as TGTGCCAGCAGCTTAGTCAGCTTCACAGATACGCAGTATTTT. Translation: CASSLVSFTDTQYF.

This clonotype was seen more than once but under ten times. The chain uses TRBV27 and TRBJ2-2; TRBD2 matches at 13 bases. Germline V gene data show CDR1 as MNHEY and CDR2 as SMNVEV (reference sequence). The junction had 11 bases not matched to a gene; V was cut back by 3 bases and J by 4 bases. This CDR3 contains 19 residues. The CDR3 reads CASSLHSLTSGGPTGELFF. Written as DNA, the CDR3 is TGTGCCAGCAGTTTGCACTCTCTGACTAGCGGGGGGCCCACCGGGGAGCTGTTTTTT.

This clonotype has more than one count but fewer than ten. The chain uses TRBV21-1 and TRBJ2-1; the DNA was not compared with TRBD1, the D call given in the table. TRBV21-1 counts as a pseudogene. The CDR3 has 17 amino acids. Here the CDR3 reads CASSKEGRELPYNEQFF. In DNA form, the CDR3 reads TGTGCCAGCAGCAAAGAGGGGCGGGAGCTTCCCTACAATGAGCAGTTCTTC.

In this sample, this clonotype turned up many times. The chain recombines TRBV12-3 or TRBV12-4 with TRBJ2-1, with 16 bases aligning to TRBD2. With 4 bases clipped from V and 1 base from J, the junction kept 7 bases outside the gene matches. The CDR3 is 19 amino acids. In DNA, the CDR3 is TGTGCCAGCAGTTCAGGGACTAGCGGGAGGGCCAGGTCCTACAATGAGCAGTTCTTC. This encodes CASSSGTSGRARSYNEQFF.